This T cell receptor beta chain comes out of a study of cytomegalovirus exposure and HLA in healthy donors. Study results and caveats: Several of the most significant clusters appeared linked to common viral pathogens, based on a later analysis. Being productive about 87% or about 30% of the time was typical of most TCR beta V segments in an earlier analysis. A later analysis showed HLA-associated TCR beta chains outstripping equally common others in clonal expansion. Later analysis associated a missense DCLRE1C variant with TCR beta V- and J-gene trimming.

PCR amplification relied on 60 Vbeta primers (plus 13 Jbeta primers). Here immunoSEQ multiplex PCR was the method, and the copy in TCRdb shows in-frame clones only, minus some. The sample consists of 130,000 to 150,000 clones, roughly three quarters of them appearing once. About this clone itself: Its antigen is currently unknown.

The V end was cut by 0 bases, the J end by 7 bases, with 21 bases between. Germline values: CDR1 LGHNT, CDR2 FRNRAP. The CDR3 extends over 17 amino acids. The sequence was collected from a middle-aged woman in good health and CMV-seropositive. The material sequenced was PBMCs. This chain uses TRBV12-5 with TRBJ1-1, with a tentative D call TRBD1 (6 bases). The chain's CDR3 is CASGLVLGAVIPSEAFF. CDR3 DNA sequence: TGTGCTAGTGGTTTGGTACTGGGGGCCGTTATCCCCAGTGAAGCTTTCTTT.